The 19 T cell receptor beta chains below all came from one sample that was sequenced in a study of beta chain features in type 1 diabetes. Isolated RNA was reverse transcribed in full, so expressed TCRB transcripts were sequenced. The protocol was immunoSEQ multiplex PCR, while the TCRdb copy is restricted to in-frame clones and leaves out a portion. The data show 200,000 to 300,000 clones, around 13% seen once. Findings and caveats of the study: There was a moderate but significant shortening of TCRB CDR3s in all four CD4+ subsets of Type 1 diabetes patients.

For these receptors, no antigen is known. Sequenced input: naive CD4+ T cells from blood. Receptor source: a man between 25 and 39 years old with type 1 diabetes.

The J gene is TRBJ1-1, the V gene TRBV5-1, with 7 bases aligning to TRBD1. V dropped 3 bases and J dropped 1; count of bases not matched to a gene: 3. From germline, CDR1 is SGHRS and CDR2 YFSETQ. The CDR3 is 14 amino acids. The CDR3 DNA follows: TGCGCCAGCAGCTGGACAGGCCCGAACACTGAAGCTTTCTTT. As protein: CASSWTGPNTEAFF.

This clone has more than one count but fewer than ten. V and J are TRBV29-1 and TRBJ1-1; 10 bases match TRBD1. J was trimmed by 5 bases and V by 4 bases; bases with no gene match: 7. The CDR3 totals 14 residues. CDR1 is SQVTM and CDR2 is ANQGSEA in the germline V gene. The CDR3 DNA sequence: TGCAGCGTTGTCAGGGACAGGGGATTGACTGAAGCTTTCTTT. Protein sequence: CSVVRDRGLTEAFF.

The chain links TRBV6-1 to TRBJ2-5, with 7 bases that match TRBD2. This CDR3 has 12 residues. The J segment lost 7 bases and the V segment lost 6 bases, leaving 5 bases of the junction unmatched. Germline V gene lookup returns CDR1 MNHNS and CDR2 SASEGT. The CDR3: CASSPAGLTQYF. The DNA for the CDR3 is TGTGCCAGCAGCCCAGCGGGGTTGACCCAGTACTTC.

Details on this clone: At one end the junction does not follow the germline gene, possibly because of a read error. V usage is TRBV6-1 and J usage is TRBJ2-4; TRBD2 is a possible D gene (6 bases). The germline V gene encodes CDR1 MNHNS and CDR2 SASEGT. The CDR3 totals 11 residues. The CDR3 sequence is CASSEAGGRTF. CDR3 in DNA: TGTGCCAGCAGTGAAGCGGGGGGTAGGACTTTC.

J is TRBJ2-3 and V is TRBV29-1, with 12 positions matching TRBD2. Germline lookup yields CDR1 SQVTM and CDR2 ANQGSEA. V shed 4 bases, J shed 12 bases, and the junction held 11 bases outside the gene matches. The CDR3 is made up of 14 amino acids. The CDR3 sequence: CSVVGRLAGGPQYF. The DNA of the CDR3 is TGCAGCGTTGTCGGGAGGCTAGCGGGGGGGCCTCAGTATTTT.

The genes are TRBV9 and TRBJ2-3, with D hard to call. The CDR3 runs to 12 residues. V dropped 2 bases and J dropped 2 bases, with 3 bases sitting between them. Germline V gene lookup returns CDR1 SGDLS and CDR2 YYNGEE. The CDR3 sequence: CASSVVTDTQYF. The CDR3, as DNA: TGTGCCAGCAGCGTCGTCACAGATACGCAGTATTTT.

This chain joins TRBV5-1 and TRBJ2-1; D perhaps matches TRBD1 (5 bases). The CDR3 is 14 residues long. CDR1 and CDR2 from the germline V gene are SGHRS and YFSETQ. V was shortened by 6 bases and J by 1 base, with 11 bases between the two germline ends. The CDR3 protein is CASNTGDSYNEQFF. The CDR3 bases are TGCGCCAGCAATACAGGTGATTCCTACAATGAGCAGTTCTTC.

The chain is built from TRBV5-1 and TRBJ2-1, with 10 nucleotides matching TRBD2. Losses at the gene ends were 0 bases for V and 9 bases for J; bases not matched to a gene: 6. The CDR3 has 15 residues. Germline-derived CDR1 and CDR2 are SGHRS and YFSETQ. The CDR3 sequence is CASSLEAGGQGEQFF. The CDR3 DNA sequence: TGCGCCAGCAGCTTGGAAGCGGGAGGGCAGGGTGAGCAGTTCTTC.

Only a few counts were recorded for this clone. CDR3 residues: CASSPGQGKKDSYEQYF. CDR3 nucleotide sequence: TGTGCCAGCAGCCCGGGACAGGGTAAGAAAGACTCCTACGAGCAGTACTTC. V and J are TRBV5-6 and TRBJ2-7; 9 bases map to TRBD1. The CDR3 length is 17 residues. V was pared by 4 bases and J by 0 bases, with 11 bases of the junction left unmatched. Germline V gives CDR1 SGHDT, CDR2 YYEEEE.

The sample holds a few counts of this clone. The chain combines TRBV4-1 with TRBJ2-1, with 11 positions matching TRBD2. The CDR3 contains 16 residues. The V gene's germline CDR1 is MGHRA and CDR2 YSYEKL. V gave up 4 bases and J gave up 8 bases; unmatched junction bases: 10. CDR3 amino acids: CASSPTTSGVGDEQFF. CDR3 nucleotides: TGCGCCAGCAGCCCAACGACTAGCGGGGTCGGGGATGAGCAGTTCTTC.

The rearrangement uses TRBV27 and TRBJ2-3, with 9 bases that match TRBD2. Germline trimming cut 2 bases from V and 6 bases from J; bases unmatched to any gene: 6. Germline CDR1 and CDR2: MNHEY and SMNVEV (reference sequence). This CDR3 has 15 residues. CDR3 bases: TGTGCCAGCAGTTTAAGGCGGGAGGGTCGGGATACGCAGTATTTT. Translated, it gives CASSLRREGRDTQYF.

This clone was observed a handful of times. Other nucleotide sequences from this sample produce the same CDR3. The V call is TRBV5-1, the J call TRBJ2-5; 7 nucleotides align to TRBD1. The V and J ends lost 1 base and 2 bases, in that order; junction bases with no gene match: 2. Germline values: CDR1 SGHRS, CDR2 YFSETQ. The CDR3 extends over 14 amino acids. This chain's CDR3 is CASSLSGGQETQYF. For the CDR3, the DNA is TGCGCCAGCAGCTTGTCAGGGGGACAAGAGACCCAGTACTTC.

This clone appeared a few times. The chain links TRBV5-4 to TRBJ2-1; 11 bases align to TRBD2. After removal of 3 bases from V and 16 bases from J, the junction contained 9 bases not matched to a gene. Germline CDR1 SGHNT, CDR2 YYREEE (reference sequence). The CDR3 sequence is 13 residues long. CDR3 residues: CASSSGLAAEAFF. Here the CDR3 DNA reads TGTGCCAGCAGCTCGGGACTAGCGGCCGAGGCTTTCTTC.

This clone was counted between two and nine times. The chain carries TRBV7-2 and TRBJ2-1, with TRBD1 as a possible D gene (5 bases). The CDR3 contains 15 residues. Germline CDR1 is SGHTA and CDR2 is FQGNSA. The V end lost 2 bases, the J end lost 0 bases, and 8 bases lay between the germline ends. The CDR3: CASSLRQNSYNEQFF. DNA of the CDR3: TGTGCCAGCAGCTTAAGACAGAACTCCTACAATGAGCAGTTCTTC. The variable domain in full, completed from reference TRBV7-2 and TRBJ2-1, reads GAGVSQSPSNKVTEKGKDVELRCDPISGHTALYWYRQSLGQGLEFLIYFQGNSAPDKSGLPSDRFSAERTGGSVSTLTIQRTQQEDSAVYLCASSLRQNSYNEQFFGPGTRLTVL.

This clone was observed a few times. The chain links TRBV30 to TRBJ2-1; TRBD1 matches 9 bases. The V segment lost 3 bases and the J segment 4 bases; nucleotides outside the gene matches: 4. The CDR3 extends over 14 amino acids. The V gene's germline CDR1 is GTSNPN and CDR2 SVGIG (reference sequence). The CDR3 sequence is CAWRQGAGYNEQFF. CDR3 in DNA: TGTGCCTGGAGACAGGGGGCGGGATACAATGAGCAGTTCTTC. The whole variable domain, remainder taken from reference TRBV30 and TRBJ2-1, is SQTIHQWPATLVQPVGSPLSLECTVEGTSNPNLYWYRQAAGRGLQLLFYSVGIGQISSEVPQNLSASRPQDRQFILSSKKLLLSDSGFYLCAWRQGAGYNEQFFGPGTRLTVL.

V usage is TRBV27 and J usage is TRBJ2-1, with D possibly being TRBD2 (5 bases). CDR3 length equals 12 residues. Germline V gene sequence: CDR1 MNHEY, CDR2 SMNVEV (reference sequence). Trimming took off 3 bases at V and 9 bases at J, with 9 bases between the two ends. Here the CDR3 DNA reads TGTGCCAGCAGTTTGGTCGAGGGTGAGCAGTTCTTC. It encodes CASSLVEGEQFF.

The chain combines TRBV5-1 with TRBJ2-1; maybe TRBD2 (5 bases). V lost 0 bases, J lost 1 base, and 8 bases lay in between. The CDR3 covers 15 residues. Germline loops: CDR1 SGHRS, CDR2 YFSETQ. The CDR3 DNA reads as TGCGCCAGCAGCTTGGTTCCGGGGTCCTACAATGAGCAGTTCTTC. This gives the protein CASSLVPGSYNEQFF.

The chain combines TRBV7-9 with TRBJ1-2; tentatively, D is TRBD1 (6 bases). V lost 4 bases and J lost 4, with 10 bases in between. The CDR3 contains 13 residues. Germline CDR1 reads SEHNR; CDR2 reads FQNEAQ (reference sequence). This chain's CDR3 is CASSSGGPYGYTF. The CDR3 DNA reads as TGTGCCAGCAGCTCCGGGGGGCCCTATGGCTACACCTTC.

This clone turned up a few times. The chain recombines TRBV19 with TRBJ2-2; 11 nucleotides align to TRBD1. CDR1 LNHDA and CDR2 SQIVND come from the germline V gene (reference sequence). The CDR3 extends over 16 amino acids. Germline trimming cut 6 bases from V and 2 bases from J; bases unmatched to any gene: 5. CDR3 amino acids: CASSWDRGGNTGELFF. In DNA form, the CDR3 reads TGTGCCAGTAGCTGGGACAGGGGGGGCAACACCGGGGAGCTGTTTTTT.